The rows below give T cell receptor beta chains drawn from one sample of a study of cytomegalovirus exposure and HLA in healthy donors. The protocol was immunoSEQ multiplex PCR, while the TCRdb copy is restricted to in-frame clones and leaves out a portion. The sample holds 50,000 to 70,000 clones. Sequencing was carried out using PBMCs. These receptors were taken from a male donor in good health and CMV-seronegative. The CDR3 runs from the conserved cysteine through the conserved F or W. The D gene is left open where the match is weak.

V gene	D gene	J gene	CDR3 protein	CDR3 DNA
TRBV4-1	TRBD1	TRBJ1-2	CASSQAEQGVVGGYTF	TGCGCCAGCAGCCAAGCAGAGCAGGGGGTTGTTGGTGGCTACACCTTC
TRBV7-3	-	TRBJ2-1	CASSPGRGTATGGEQFF	TGTGCCAGCAGCCCAGGCAGGGGGACAGCGACCGGAGGGGAGCAGTTCTTC
TRBV4-2	-	TRBJ1-1	CASSQDLEHEAFF	TGTGCCAGCAGCCAAGATCTGGAGCACGAAGCTTTCTTT
TRBV6-5	TRBD1	TRBJ1-1	CATRGQGAGDTEDFF	TGTGCTACGCGAGGACAGGGCGCGGGGGACACTGAAGATTTCTTT
TRBV5-1	TRBD1	TRBJ2-7	CASKGQGSAYEQYF	TGCGCCAGCAAAGGACAGGGGAGCGCCTACGAGCAGTACTTC
TRBV5-8	-	TRBJ2-1	CASSLAQGDNEQFF	TGTGCCAGCAGCTTGGCCCAAGGGGACAATGAGCAGTTCTTC
TRBV5-1	TRBD1	TRBJ2-2	CASSLVGQGASDTGELFF	TGCGCCAGCAGCTTGGTCGGACAGGGGGCTTCGGACACCGGGGAGCTGTTTTTT
TRBV5-1	-	TRBJ2-2	CASSLVGGRAAGELFF	TGCGCCAGCAGCTTGGTCGGGGGGCGCGCCGCCGGGGAGCTGTTTTTT
TRBV5-1	TRBD1	TRBJ2-5	CASSSTGGSQETQYF	TGCGCCAGCAGCTCGACAGGGGGCAGCCAAGAGACCCAGTACTTC
TRBV5-1	TRBD2	TRBJ2-1	CASSPEREGPRSSDNEQFF	TGCGCCAGCAGCCCGGAGCGGGAGGGCCCCCGGAGCTCCGACAATGAGCAGTTCTTC
TRBV5-1	TRBD2	TRBJ2-5	CASRPRLGASGDETQYF	TGCGCCAGCAGACCCCGGCTCGGGGCTAGCGGGGACGAGACCCAGTACTTC
TRBV10-3	TRBD2	TRBJ2-5	CAISEASGEETQYF	TGTGCCATCAGTGAGGCTAGCGGTGAAGAGACCCAGTACTTC
TRBV7-2	TRBD1	TRBJ1-3	CASSAQQGVISGNTIYF	TGTGCCAGCAGCGCGCAACAGGGGGTGATCTCTGGAAACACCATATATTTT
TRBV15	TRBD1	TRBJ2-7	CATSRDRGQGFYEQYF	TGTGCCACCAGCAGAGATAGAGGACAGGGGTTTTACGAGCAGTACTTC
TRBV4-3	-	TRBJ1-2	CASSQDVGRIPYGYTF	TGCGCCAGCAGCCAAGATGTTGGCAGAATCCCGTATGGCTACACCTTC